What follows describes a single T cell receptor beta chain. Its antigen is currently unknown. The data were obtained in a study of cytomegalovirus exposure and HLA in healthy donors. Whole-study results and caveats: A later analysis showed that HLA-associated TCR beta chains had undergone more clonal expansion than equally common others. The productive fraction for most TCR beta V segments was about 87% or about 30% in an earlier analysis.

The PCR made use of 60 Vbeta and 13 Jbeta primers. Method: immunoSEQ multiplex PCR; TCRdb's copy keeps in-frame clones and lacks some. The data include about 170,000 clones; the top ten clones carry 1% to 1.5%. CDR3 length: 15 residues. Unmatched junction bases numbered 12, after V lost 7 bases and J lost 6 bases. Germline CDR1 reads SNHLY; CDR2 reads FYNNEI. Sequencing was done on a sample of PBMCs. The receptor's source is a woman aged 55-70 years in good health and CMV-seronegative. The chain employs TRBV2 and TRBJ1-5, with 7 bases that match TRBD1. CDR3 region: CASNRQGGLGQPQHF. CDR3 coding DNA: TGTGCCAGCAACAGACAGGGAGGCCTCGGTCAGCCCCAGCATTTT.